Here is one T cell receptor (beta chain) with its context. By sample share, this clonotype is medium-sized (0.01 to 0.1%). Its cognate antigen has yet to be identified. Base qualities are not provided; no much larger clone lies one nucleotide away. These data belong to a study of T cell repertoires in cytomegalovirus infection (dated by TCRdb to about 2019). Background on the whole study: Alongside well-studied HLA-B-restricted epitopes, the peptide stimulations were aimed at recently identified HLA-C-restricted CMV epitopes, whose presentation resists viral immunomodulation. The HLA type of each donor mattered for the analysis, because public TCR beta signatures pointed to carriage of CMV infection along with the matching HLA type. Summary of the overall study and its limitations: In both this cohort and an independent cohort of several hundred donors, the cumulative frequency of public TCR beta family members distinguished carriers of CMV infection plus the relevant HLA type. The ex vivo response was dominated by HLA-C-restricted CMV-specific TCR beta clonotypes, and the single most frequent clonotype in two of eight donors was supplied by these HLA-C-restricted clonotypes.

Sequencing instrument: Illumina HiSeq 1500. TCRdb itself trimmed the public reads at Q25 with fastp, ran MiXCR and retained productive beta chains. CDR3 protein duplicates are merged, each entry listing the most common genes and DNA. In this sample the table shows 110,000 or so distinct CDR3 sequences, around 31% of which occur a single time. The ten largest clones represent 41% of the sample. The treatment or condition tag for this specimen amounts to: in vitro stimulation with specific CMV peptide epitopes to enrich CMV-specific T cells. The CDR3 has 17 amino acids, counting the end cysteine and phenylalanine. Just CDR3 DNA is preserved here, 51 bases in frame from base 1. In the germline V gene, CDR1 corresponds to SGHTA and CDR2 to FQGTGA. Trimmed from V: 2 bases; trimmed from J: 5 bases; junction bases lacking a gene match: 11.

Specimen: CD8+ T cells from cultured PBMCs, collected from culture after CMV antigen stimulation. The clonotype comes from a human donor in good health (CMV status not recorded). Some clones in this sample may be carry-over from other donors' samples. The chain is assembled from TRBV7-3 and TRBJ2-4; 8 central nucleotides agree with TRBD1. The CDR3 region: CASSLAPTTTGENIQYF. The sequenced DNA is TGTGCCAGCAGCTTAGCACCGACCACGACAGGGGAAAACATTCAGTACTTC.